Following are 13 T cell receptor beta chains from one sample sequenced in a study of blood T cell repertoires in COVID-19. Produced via immunoSEQ multiplex PCR; TCRdb's table is partial and in-frame only. This table holds some 260,000 clones, 80% to 90% found once. Input material: peripheral blood. Receptors originate from a man of 80 years or more with acute or convalescent COVID-19.

The genes are TRBV7-9 and TRBJ1-1; TRBD1 agrees at 11 bases. Germline lookup yields CDR1 SEHNR and CDR2 FQNEAQ (reference sequence). The ends lost 0 bases at V and 1 base at J; junction bases unmatched: 1. The CDR3 length is 16 residues. CDR3 protein: CASSLAGQGGNTEAFF. The CDR3 region has the DNA TGTGCCAGCAGCTTAGCGGGACAGGGGGGGAACACTGAAGCTTTCTTT. The full variable domain, completed using reference TRBV7-9 and TRBJ1-1, is DTGVSQNPRHKITKRGQNVTFRCDPISEHNRLYWYRQTLGQGPEFLTYFQNEAQLEKSRLLSDRFSAERPKGSFSTLEIQRTEQGDSAMYLCASSLAGQGGNTEAFFGQGTRLTVV.

The chain uses TRBV7-2 and TRBJ2-2; 12 nucleotides line up with TRBD2. This CDR3 comprises 17 residues. The V gene end was trimmed by 4 bases and the J gene end by 8 bases; junction bases not matched to a gene: 11. From germline, CDR1 is SGHTA and CDR2 FQGNSA. CDR3: CASSSIRLAGEVGELFF. The CDR3 coding sequence is TGTGCCAGCAGCTCGATTCGACTAGCGGGAGAGGTGGGGGAGCTGTTTTTT.

The V and J genes are TRBV5-1 and TRBJ1-4; 7 bases line up with TRBD1. The CDR3 runs to 18 residues. V shed 2 bases, J shed 0 bases, and the junction held 10 bases outside the gene matches. Per the germline V gene, CDR1 is SGHRS and CDR2 is YFSETQ. The CDR3 sequence: CASSLTGDAISTNEKLFF. CDR3 DNA sequence: TGCGCCAGCAGCTTAACAGGGGACGCTATCTCAACTAATGAAAAACTGTTTTTT.

CDR3 residues: CASSDRGQGGTEAFF. In DNA, the CDR3 is TGTGCCAGTAGTGACCGTGGACAGGGGGGTACTGAAGCTTTCTTT. The chain is built from TRBV19 and TRBJ1-1; 10 bases match TRBD1. The CDR3 has 15 amino acids. With 5 bases clipped from V and 5 bases from J, the junction kept 8 bases outside the gene matches. Germline V gene sequence: CDR1 LNHDA, CDR2 SQIVND (reference sequence).

In its sample, this clone was seen once. The chain uses TRBV9 and TRBJ2-1, with 8 bases fitting TRBD2. Germline lookup yields CDR1 SGDLS and CDR2 YYNGEE. The V segment lost 3 bases and the J segment 2 bases; nucleotides outside the gene matches: 1. The CDR3 covers 14 residues. In DNA form, the CDR3 reads TGTGCCAGCAGCGCCGGGGGGGCCTACAATGAGCAGTTCTTC. Translated, it gives CASSAGGAYNEQFF.

V and J are TRBV6-2 or TRBV6-3 and TRBJ1-2; 8 nucleotides agree with TRBD1. Trimming at V came to 5 bases and at J to 2 bases, leaving 7 bases not matched to a gene. The germline CDR1 and CDR2 sequences are MNHEY and SVGEGT. The length of the CDR3 is 15 residues. CDR3 DNA: TGTGCCAGCAGTCTCCCTCGGACAGGGAACTATGGCTACACCTTC. Protein product: CASSLPRTGNYGYTF.

The table lists this clone with a few counts. The chain links TRBV14 to TRBJ2-7; perhaps TRBD2 as D (5 bases). This CDR3 contains 14 residues. Germline loops: CDR1 SGHDN, CDR2 FVKESK. V was trimmed by 0 bases and J by 8 bases, leaving 14 bases between them. The CDR3 region has the DNA TGTGCCAGCAGCCAAGATCTAGCCGCCTCCCAGCAGTACTTC. Translating it yields CASSQDLAASQQYF.

CDR3 residues: CASSRRTSGGAGELFF. The CDR3 DNA is TGTGCCAGCAGCAGACGGACTAGCGGGGGGGCCGGGGAGCTGTTTTTT. V gene TRBV7-2 combines with J gene TRBJ2-2; 15 bases agree with TRBD2. CDR1 is SGHTA, CDR2 FQGNSA, per germline. This CDR3 comprises 16 residues. V lost 5 bases and J lost 6; bases outside the gene matches: 4.

The rearrangement uses TRBV6-5 and TRBJ2-1, with D perhaps TRBD2 (6 bases). The V gene's germline CDR1 is MNHEY and CDR2 SVGAGI. Trimming cost V 2 bases and J 8 bases, with 16 bases left between them. The CDR3 totals 15 residues. Written as DNA, the CDR3 is TGTGCCAGCAGTTACAACTTACGGGAGATCTATGAGCAGTTCTTC. The encoded protein is CASSYNLREIYEQFF.

The rearrangement links TRBV28 to TRBJ2-3; maybe TRBD1 (5 bases). The V and J ends lost 8 bases and 2 bases respectively, with 11 bases between them. The CDR3 runs to 13 residues. Germline loops: CDR1 MDHEN, CDR2 SYDVKM. In nucleotides, the CDR3 is TGTGCCAGCGGGGTCAGGGCCACAGATACGCAGTATTTT. Its translation: CASGVRATDTQYF.

This chain connects TRBV25-1 to TRBJ1-5; D gene unclear. Trimming cost V 4 bases and J 5 bases, with 9 bases left between them. The CDR3 runs 13 residues. Germline V gives CDR1 MGHDK, CDR2 SYGVNS. As DNA, the CDR3 is TGTGCCAGCAGTGGTGGGCTCGATCAGCCCCAGCATTTT. Amino acid sequence: CASSGGLDQPQHF.

V usage is TRBV28 and J usage is TRBJ1-2, with D unresolved. V lost 2 bases and J lost 2, with 6 bases in between. Germline CDR1 and CDR2: MDHEN and SYDVKM. The CDR3 is 13 residues long. CDR3 in DNA: TGTGCCAGCAGTTTAGAGATCAACTATGGCTACACCTTC. Residues: CASSLEINYGYTF.

The CDR3 coding sequence is TGTGCCAGCAGTTTAAGGCAGGGTCTTGAAGCTTTCTTT. It translates to CASSLRQGLEAFF. The chain combines TRBV28 with TRBJ1-1, with TRBD1 as a possible D gene (5 bases). The CDR3 has 13 residues. In germline, CDR1 is MDHEN, CDR2 SYDVKM. Between the trimmed V and J ends, which lost 2 bases and 7 bases, there was a span of 11 bases.